This is a list of T cell receptor beta chains from one sample in a study of cytomegalovirus exposure and HLA in healthy donors. Assay used: immunoSEQ multiplex PCR; TCRdb lists only in-frame clones, some missing. The sample consists of around 210,000 clones, 70% to 90% of them appearing once. What was sequenced was PBMCs. Receptors originate from a girl aged 2 to 10 in good health and CMV-seronegative. Both conserved end residues are part of each CDR3. The order of the fields is V gene, clone size, D gene, J gene, CDR3 DNA, CDR3 protein. D genes are given only for firm matches. A row's size may be missing; if present it is once, few, many or a size class.

TRBV7-8	NA	TRBD1	TRBJ1-1	TGTGCCAGCAGCTCCGGACAGGGGTGGAACACTGAAGCTTTCTTT	CASSSGQGWNTEAFF
TRBV11-2	NA	TRBD2	TRBJ2-3	TGTGCCAGCAGCCCCCGGGGCGCGTCCGCGGGGGGCACAGATACGCAGTATTTT	CASSPRGASAGGTDTQYF
TRBV28	NA	TRBD1	TRBJ1-4	TGTGCCAGCAGTTTCTCCCCCGGGACAGGGTCTGAAAAACTGTTTTTT	CASSFSPGTGSEKLFF
TRBV2	few	TRBD1	TRBJ1-2	TGTGCCAGCCCCCCGGTGGGGACAGGGCACACCTTC	CASPPVGTGHTF
TRBV5-8	NA	NA	TRBJ2-2	TGTGCCAGCAGCCAGAGGATGCATTCCACCGGGGAGCTGTTTTTT	CASSQRMHSTGELFF
TRBV7-2	NA	TRBD1	TRBJ1-5	TGTGCCAGCAGCTCGGACAGGGTGTCCAATCAGCCCCAGCATTTT	CASSSDRVSNQPQHF
TRBV11-2	NA	TRBD2	TRBJ2-3	TGTGCCAGCAGCTTAGATCGAGCGGGGGGGCAGTATTTT	CASSLDRAGGQYF
TRBV10-1	NA	TRBD2	TRBJ2-1	TGCGCCAGCAGTGATGCGAGCGGGGGGCACTACAATGAGCAGTTCTTC	CASSDASGGHYNEQFF
TRBV6-6	NA	TRBD1	TRBJ1-1	TGTGCCAGCAGTTACCAGGGGGAAAGCACTGAAGCTTTCTTT	CASSYQGESTEAFF
TRBV5-6	NA	TRBD1	TRBJ1-2	TGTGCCAGCACCCTGGACAGGGAGTATGGCTACACCTTC	CASTLDREYGYTF
TRBV4-1	NA	TRBD2	TRBJ2-4	TGCGCCAGCAGCCCCGGACTAGCGGGGGGGCTGGGCAAAAACATTCAGTACTTC	CASSPGLAGGLGKNIQYF
TRBV4-1	NA	TRBD1	TRBJ1-3	TGCGCCAGCAGCCCGGCCGGGGACAGGGGCGCTGGAAACACCATATATTTT	CASSPAGDRGAGNTIYF
TRBV10-2	NA	TRBD1	TRBJ1-5	TGCGCCAGCAGTGAAGAGGGGGCCGGCAATCAGCCCCAGCATTTT	CASSEEGAGNQPQHF
TRBV21-1	NA	NA	TRBJ1-6	TGTGCCAGCAGCAACTCAGGGGTTATCCCCCTCCACTTT	CASSNSGVIPLHF
TRBV27	once	NA	TRBJ1-5	TGTGCCAGCAGAGGTGGGGGGACGAGTAGTCAGCCCCAGCATTTT	CASRGGGTSSQPQHF
TRBV2	once	NA	TRBJ2-2	TGTGCCAGCGGGGGCAGGGGCACCGGGGAGCTGTTTTTT	CASGGRGTGELFF
TRBV6-6	NA	NA	TRBJ2-3	TGTGCCAGCAGGGCCTTGGGACTTTCCTTCACAGATACGCAGTATTTT	CASRALGLSFTDTQYF
TRBV18	NA	TRBD2	TRBJ2-7	TGTGCCAGCTCACCTATCTGGCGGGAGGACGAGCAGTACTTC	CASSPIWREDEQYF
TRBV19	NA	TRBD1	TRBJ1-5	TGTGCCAGTAGAGAGACAGGGGGCAATCAGCCCCAGCATTTT	CASRETGGNQPQHF
TRBV6-6	NA	TRBD1	TRBJ1-5	TGTGCCAGCAGTCCGACAGGGATCCAGCCCCAGCATTTT	CASSPTGIQPQHF
TRBV27	NA	NA	TRBJ2-5	TGTGCCAGCAGTTTACGTCAACTAGGTCAAGAGACCCAGTACTTC	CASSLRQLGQETQYF
TRBV7-6	NA	NA	TRBJ1-3	TGTGCCAGCAGCTTAGCGCCCGGGATTAGGTACGCTGGAAACACCATATATTTT	CASSLAPGIRYAGNTIYF
TRBV27	NA	TRBD2	TRBJ2-2	TGTGCCAGCAGTTTATGGGGCGGGGGGGCAGCAACCGGGGAGCTGTTTTTT	CASSLWGGGAATGELFF
TRBV13	NA	NA	TRBJ2-7	TGTGCCAGCAGCTTGGCCAGGGCAGGCTACGAGCAGTACTTC	CASSLARAGYEQYF
TRBV19	NA	NA	TRBJ2-7	TGTGCCAGTAGTACTGCTGACAGGCCCGCCCCCTACGAGCAGTACTTC	CASSTADRPAPYEQYF
TRBV10-3	NA	TRBD1	TRBJ1-3	TGTGCCATCAGTGGAGTATACAGGGGGAACACCATATATTTT	CAISGVYRGNTIYF
TRBV6-5	few	TRBD1	TRBJ2-1	TGTGCCAGCAGCCGGACAGGTTCCTACGGGAATGAGCAGTTCTTC	CASSRTGSYGNEQFF
TRBV7-2	NA	NA	TRBJ2-2	TGTGCCAGCAGCTTGGAGACAGGTTACTCCGGGGAGCTGTTTTTT	CASSLETGYSGELFF
TRBV6-4	NA	TRBD2	TRBJ2-1	TGTGCCAGCAGTGACTCCGGGGGGGGCGCGTACAATGAGCAGTTCTTC	CASSDSGGGAYNEQFF